The T cell receptor (beta chain) under discussion was sequenced for a study of blood T cell repertoires in COVID-19. Turning to the study itself: From the United States, Italy and Spain came samples of acute and convalescent COVID-19. Sample material is recorded as cDNA or gDNA derived from T cells, B-cell-depleted T cells, or PBMCs.

V dropped 2 bases and J dropped 2; count of bases not matched to a gene: 6. Germline V gene data show CDR1 as LNHNV and CDR2 as YYDKDF (reference sequence). The CDR3 contains 15 residues. In the original analysis: It was from reference gene primer amplification that nucleated cell counts were estimated. Profiling relied on immunoSEQ multiplex PCR, and the TCRdb table lists in-frame clones only, not all of them. V and J calls plus clone size are reproduced from that table; the DNA served to infer D and trimming. The table shows more than 150,000 clones, with over 70% occurring only once. Sequencing used peripheral blood. The chain links TRBV15 to TRBJ2-7; the match to TRBD1 covers 7 bases. The receptor was isolated from a man aged 60 to 69 with active or convalescent COVID-19. The CDR3: CATSRPGQATYEQYF. The CDR3 DNA reads TGTGCCACCAGCAGACCCGGACAGGCCACCTACGAGCAGTACTTC.